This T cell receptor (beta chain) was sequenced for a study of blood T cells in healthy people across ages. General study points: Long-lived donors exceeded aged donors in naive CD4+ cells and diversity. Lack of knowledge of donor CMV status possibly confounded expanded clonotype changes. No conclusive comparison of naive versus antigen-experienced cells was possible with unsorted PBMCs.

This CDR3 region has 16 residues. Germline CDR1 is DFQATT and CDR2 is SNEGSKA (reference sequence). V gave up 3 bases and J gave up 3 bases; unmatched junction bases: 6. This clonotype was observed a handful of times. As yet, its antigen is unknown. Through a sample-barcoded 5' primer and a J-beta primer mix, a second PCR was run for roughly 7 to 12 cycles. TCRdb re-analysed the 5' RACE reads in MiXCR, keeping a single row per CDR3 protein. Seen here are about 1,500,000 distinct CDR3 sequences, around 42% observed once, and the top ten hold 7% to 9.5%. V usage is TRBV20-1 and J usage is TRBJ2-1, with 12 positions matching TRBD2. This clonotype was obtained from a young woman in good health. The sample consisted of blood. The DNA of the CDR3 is TGCAGTGCTAGCCCTAGCGGGGGGGCTAGCTACAATGAGCAGTTCTTC. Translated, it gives CSASPSGGASYNEQFF.